This is a list of T cell receptor beta chains from one sample in a study of Tregs in tolerant kidney transplant recipients. Assay: immunoSEQ multiplex PCR; the TCRdb copy retains only in-frame clones and omits some. This table has around 43,000 clones, about 89% appearing once. The sequenced sample was Tregs from blood. These receptor sequences come from a human donor in good health. CDR3s leave out the opening cysteine and the closing phenylalanine or tryptophan.

J gene: TRBJ2-2
V gene: TRBV19
CDR3 protein: ASSIAGRGTGELF

J gene: TRBJ2-7
V gene: TRBV2
CDR3 protein: ASNSWQGTYEQY

J gene: TRBJ1-5
V gene: TRBV6-1
CDR3 protein: ASRGQGASQPQH

J gene: TRBJ1-3
V gene: TRBV5-4
CDR3 protein: ASSLGQGAPGNTIY

J gene: TRBJ1-2
V gene: TRBV2
CDR3 protein: ASSEGFYGYT

J gene: TRBJ1-2
V gene: TRBV19
CDR3 protein: ASTGLNYGYT

J gene: TRBJ1-1
V gene: TRBV7-9
CDR3 protein: ASSGQGNTEAF

J gene: TRBJ2-1
V gene: TRBV2
CDR3 protein: ASSEADRGRNEQF

J gene: TRBJ2-1
V gene: TRBV9
CDR3 protein: ASSAGGTSARSYNEQF

J gene: TRBJ1-6
V gene: TRBV30
CDR3 protein: AWSVFLPALH

J gene: TRBJ1-5
V gene: TRBV27
CDR3 protein: ASRQGGGSNQPQH

J gene: TRBJ1-1
V gene: TRBV6-1
CDR3 protein: ASSDTGGRVSEAF

J gene: TRBJ2-7
V gene: TRBV7-9
CDR3 protein: ASSETSGGALQY

J gene: TRBJ2-2
V gene: TRBV2
CDR3 protein: ASSEALWAGANTGELF

J gene: TRBJ2-6
V gene: TRBV5-4
CDR3 protein: ASSMGGSGANVLT

J gene: TRBJ1-2
V gene: TRBV6-6
CDR3 protein: ASRHREIIDGYT

J gene: TRBJ1-1
V gene: TRBV5-6
CDR3 protein: ASSWDRGTEAF

J gene: TRBJ2-7
V gene: TRBV11-2
CDR3 protein: ASSFSLAGGYYEQY

J gene: TRBJ2-5
V gene: TRBV11-3
CDR3 protein: ASSPGLAGGQETQY

J gene: TRBJ2-1
V gene: TRBV11-2
CDR3 protein: ASSLDRYNEQF

J gene: TRBJ2-5
V gene: TRBV2
CDR3 protein: ASGLATETQY

J gene: TRBJ2-7
V gene: TRBV18
CDR3 protein: ASSPMAGGYYEQY

J gene: TRBJ2-7
V gene: TRBV27
CDR3 protein: ASSEYRGQVYEQY

J gene: TRBJ2-7
V gene: TRBV7-9
CDR3 protein: ASSLPFEGGYHEQY

J gene: TRBJ1-5
V gene: TRBV27
CDR3 protein: ASSPVPYRTGNNQPQH

J gene: TRBJ1-5
V gene: TRBV7-2
CDR3 protein: ASGYNQPQH

J gene: TRBJ2-3
V gene: TRBV2
CDR3 protein: ASRRWGSGTTDTQY

J gene: TRBJ2-6
V gene: TRBV29-1
CDR3 protein: SVEINGANVLT

J gene: TRBJ1-1
V gene: TRBV5-6
CDR3 protein: ASSSGTGGGEAF

J gene: NA
V gene: TRBV2
CDR3 protein: ASTSLPRDEQY

J gene: TRBJ1-2
V gene: TRBV2
CDR3 protein: ASISRGDYGYT

J gene: TRBJ1-6
V gene: TRBV6-5
CDR3 protein: ASSYSGTGSHSPLH

J gene: TRBJ2-5
V gene: TRBV13
CDR3 protein: ASSSDRKETQY

J gene: TRBJ1-2
V gene: TRBV19
CDR3 protein: ASLKGQGLVGGYT

J gene: TRBJ2-7
V gene: TRBV18
CDR3 protein: ASSLQGWEQY

J gene: TRBJ1-1
V gene: TRBV29-1
CDR3 protein: SVEAWTGAEAF

J gene: TRBJ2-3
V gene: TRBV20-1
CDR3 protein: SARGQY

J gene: TRBJ1-2
V gene: TRBV7-2
CDR3 protein: ASSLGETYGYT

J gene: TRBJ1-1
V gene: TRBV19
CDR3 protein: ASSIPGHTEAF

J gene: TRBJ2-3
V gene: TRBV9
CDR3 protein: ASSVTGGFVGDTQY

J gene: TRBJ2-1
V gene: TRBV9
CDR3 protein: ASSVARLGVGEQF

J gene: TRBJ1-2
V gene: TRBV20-1
CDR3 protein: SAPDHYGYT

J gene: TRBJ1-2
V gene: TRBV30
CDR3 protein: AWSRPGLYYGYT

J gene: TRBJ1-4
V gene: TRBV11-2
CDR3 protein: ASSLYPREKLF

J gene: TRBJ2-5
V gene: TRBV7-7
CDR3 protein: ASSSGLQETQY

J gene: TRBJ1-1
V gene: TRBV4-2
CDR3 protein: ASSQKRVGGLGTEAF

J gene: TRBJ1-6
V gene: TRBV18
CDR3 protein: ASSGRTDNSPLH

J gene: TRBJ1-1
V gene: TRBV5-4
CDR3 protein: ASSLARAAPEAF

J gene: TRBJ1-1
V gene: TRBV18
CDR3 protein: ASSPPTLRGTEAF

J gene: TRBJ2-7
V gene: TRBV19
CDR3 protein: ASSMASGRLYEQY

J gene: TRBJ2-1
V gene: TRBV28
CDR3 protein: ASSRGLAGGLNSYNEQF

J gene: TRBJ1-1
V gene: TRBV7-3
CDR3 protein: ASSLFQNTEAF

J gene: TRBJ1-4
V gene: TRBV5-1
CDR3 protein: ASSFGVRGTHNEKLF

J gene: TRBJ2-5
V gene: TRBV5-4
CDR3 protein: ASSLGGPQETQY

J gene: TRBJ2-6
V gene: TRBV19
CDR3 protein: ASRATGTGANVLT

J gene: TRBJ2-1
V gene: TRBV7-9
CDR3 protein: ASSPLGLVGYNEQF